The present T cell receptor beta chain was sequenced within a study of T-cell reconstitution after alpha-beta-depleted transplantation in children. The study's findings and limits: Some patients' high day-60 TCRbeta diversity was attributed to recipient cells surviving conditioning.

This clonotype was recorded at least ten times. The target antigen is unknown. The TCRbeta library was prepared with unique molecular identifiers. TCRdb independently ran MiXCR on the PCR reads; one entry per CDR3 protein. The data contain over 450,000 distinct CDR3 sequences, under 12% of them singletons. This sequence was found in a child under 10 years old with inherited bone marrow failure, due to receive a stem cell transplant. The source was PBMCs, collected before TCRalphabeta/CD19-depleted stem cell transplant.

The DNA of the CDR3 is TGTGCCAGCAGTTTTACAGGGGTCGGGGATGAGCAGTTCTTC. This codes for CASSFTGVGDEQFF. The V call is TRBV6-5, the J call TRBJ2-1, with 7 positions matching TRBD1. Per germline, CDR1 MNHEY and CDR2 SVGAGI. The CDR3 spans 14 residues. Trimming cost V 4 bases and J 8 bases; bases outside gene matches: 8.